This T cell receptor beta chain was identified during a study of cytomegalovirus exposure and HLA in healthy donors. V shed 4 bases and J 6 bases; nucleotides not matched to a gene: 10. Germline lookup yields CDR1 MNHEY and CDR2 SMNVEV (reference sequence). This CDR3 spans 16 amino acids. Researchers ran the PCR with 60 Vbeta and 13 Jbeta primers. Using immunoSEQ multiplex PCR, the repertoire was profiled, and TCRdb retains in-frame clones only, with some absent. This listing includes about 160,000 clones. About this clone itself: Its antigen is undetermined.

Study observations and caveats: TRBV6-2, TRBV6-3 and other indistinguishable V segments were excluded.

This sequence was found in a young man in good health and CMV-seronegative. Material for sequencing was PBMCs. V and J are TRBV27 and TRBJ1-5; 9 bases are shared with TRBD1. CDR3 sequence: CASSSDPGQGLQPQHF. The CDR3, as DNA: TGTGCCAGCAGTTCCGACCCGGGACAGGGTCTTCAGCCCCAGCATTTT.